The 24 T cell receptor beta chains in this list originate from one sample, sequenced in a study of CD4 T cell repertoires in COVID-19. Measured with immunoSEQ multiplex PCR; TCRdb has only the in-frame clones, and not every one. The table lists more than 65,000 clones, about 80% of them singletons. The sample consisted of CD4+ T cells from peripheral blood, taken after recovery from COVID-19. The receptors derive from a human donor who had COVID-19.

The DNA of the CDR3 is TGTGCCAGCAGTGAATTACAGTACACAGATACGCAGTATTTT. Residues: CASSELQYTDTQYF. This rearrangement joins TRBV6-1 to TRBJ2-3, with D unresolved. CDR3 length equals 14 residues. Trimming removed 2 bases at V and 2 bases at J, with 8 bases between. Germline CDR1 reads MNHNS; CDR2 reads SASEGT.

The V and J genes are TRBV10-3 and TRBJ2-7; D remains unclear. Germline V gene data show CDR1 as ENHRY and CDR2 as SYGVKD. This CDR3 has 12 residues. V lost 8 bases to trimming and J lost 2 bases, with 10 bases between them. The CDR3, as DNA: TGTGCCATCGGACCAAGGGCCTACGAGCAGTACTTC. Its translation: CAIGPRAYEQYF.

This clone showed up just a few times. The chain combines TRBV10-1 with TRBJ1-3; D perhaps matches TRBD1 (5 bases). The CDR3 has 18 amino acids. V gave up 4 bases and J gave up 0 bases, with 19 bases separating them. The germline V gene has CDR1 WNHNN and CDR2 SYGVQD (reference sequence). The CDR3, as DNA: TGCGCCAGCAGTGGCCGAGAGGTTCAGGGCCCCTCTGGAAACACCATATATTTT. It translates to CASSGREVQGPSGNTIYF.

The V gene is TRBV3-1 (or the pseudogene TRBV3-2), the J gene TRBJ2-5, with 13 bases that match TRBD2. The CDR3 runs 15 residues. Germline V CDR1 and CDR2: LGHDT, YNNKEL (reference sequence). Trimming at V came to 1 base and at J to 8 bases, leaving 4 bases not matched to a gene. The CDR3 nucleotides are TGTGCCAGCAGCCAAGGGACTAGCGGGGGATTTACCCAGTACTTC. Protein: CASSQGTSGGFTQYF.

The chain is built from TRBV28 and TRBJ1-5, with D unresolved. CDR3 length: 14 amino acids. Trimming removed 1 base from V and 1 base from J, with 5 bases in between. CDR1 is MDHEN, CDR2 SYDVKM, per germline. The CDR3 DNA follows: TGTGCCAGCAGTTTATATACGAGCAATCAGCCCCAGCATTTT. Residues: CASSLYTSNQPQHF.

The chain couples TRBV12-5 to TRBJ1-5; possibly TRBD1 for D (6 bases). The CDR3 runs to 14 residues. Germline assignment: CDR1 LGHNT and CDR2 FRNRAP. Trimming cost V 4 bases and J 2 bases, with 9 bases left between them. CDR3 sequence: CASGSGDGNQPQHF. CDR3 in DNA: TGTGCTAGTGGTTCAGGGGACGGCAATCAGCCCCAGCATTTT. Complete variable domain (other parts from reference TRBV12-5 and TRBJ1-5): DARVTQTPRHKVTEMGQEVTMRCQPILGHNTVFWYRQTMMQGLELLAYFRNRAPLDDSGMPKDRFSAEMPDATLATLKIQPSEPRDSAVYFCASGSGDGNQPQHFGDGTRLSIL.

J is TRBJ1-5 and V is TRBV5-6; D remains unclear. Germline values: CDR1 SGHDT, CDR2 YYEEEE. The CDR3 covers 14 residues. Between the trimmed V and J ends, which lost 2 bases and 3 bases, there was a span of 9 bases. DNA of the CDR3: TGTGCCAGCAGCTTTTGGGGTTACAATCAGCCCCAGCATTTT. The encoded protein is CASSFWGYNQPQHF.

The chain couples TRBV6-5 to TRBJ2-7; TRBD1 agrees at 9 bases. V lost 5 bases, J lost 0 bases, and 5 bases stayed unmatched. The length of the CDR3 is 15 residues. From germline, CDR1 is MNHEY and CDR2 SVGAGI. CDR3 nucleotide sequence: TGTGCCAGCAGTCAGACAGGGGGGAGCTCCTACGAGCAGTACTTC. Translated: CASSQTGGSSYEQYF.

The rearrangement links TRBV6-5 to TRBJ1-2; 9 nucleotides match TRBD1. V was clipped by 4 bases and J by 4 bases; unmatched bases: 10. Germline lookup yields CDR1 MNHEY and CDR2 SVGAGI. The CDR3 contains 16 residues. The CDR3 here is CASSFVPGQGSYGYTF. The CDR3 nucleotides are TGTGCCAGCAGTTTTGTCCCGGGACAGGGCTCCTATGGCTACACCTTC.

The chain joins TRBV28 to TRBJ2-1; perhaps TRBD2 as D (5 bases). The CDR3 runs 15 residues. Looked up from germline, CDR1 is MDHEN and CDR2 is SYDVKM. V lost 1 base and J lost 4, with 11 bases in between. This chain's CDR3 is CASSLLIGRYNEQFF. CDR3 coding DNA: TGTGCCAGCAGTTTATTAATTGGGAGATACAATGAGCAGTTCTTC. Together with reference TRBV28 and TRBJ2-1, the CDR3 gives the full variable domain: DVKVTQSSRYLVKRTGEKVFLECVQDMDHENMFWYRQDPGLGLRLIYFSYDVKMKEKGDIPEGYSVSREKKERFSLILESASTNQTSMYLCASSLLIGRYNEQFFGPGTRLTVL.

The chain is built from TRBV19 and TRBJ2-1; D perhaps matches TRBD2 (5 bases). CDR1 and CDR2 (germline): LNHDA, SQIVND (reference sequence). V was shortened by 8 bases and J by 0 bases, with 17 bases between the two germline ends. The CDR3 has 16 amino acids. The CDR3 nucleotides are TGTGCCAGTTCCCGGGGTAGTCTGAGCTCCTACAATGAGCAGTTCTTC. Translating gives CASSRGSLSSYNEQFF.

This clone was seen a handful of times. The chain uses TRBV7-7 and TRBJ2-2; 10 positions agree with TRBD2. The germline CDR1 and CDR2 sequences are SSHAT and FNYEAQ (reference sequence). V trimming: 6 bases; J trimming: 7 bases; junction bases outside the gene matches: 8. The CDR3 has 15 amino acids. This CDR3 reads CASSNSGGAGGELFF. The CDR3 DNA reads TGTGCCAGCAGTAACAGCGGGGGGGCCGGCGGGGAGCTGTTTTTT.

The table lists this clone with a count of one. The chain combines TRBV2 with TRBJ2-1, with 9 bases fitting TRBD2. The CDR3 is 15 amino acids. The germline CDR1 and CDR2 sequences are SNHLY and FYNNEI. The V gene end was trimmed by 6 bases and the J gene end by 2 bases; junction bases not matched to a gene: 5. CDR3 protein: CASRGAGGPYNEQFF. The CDR3, as DNA: TGTGCCAGCAGAGGAGCGGGAGGCCCCTACAATGAGCAGTTCTTC.

The chain joins TRBV3-1 (or the pseudogene TRBV3-2) to TRBJ2-7, with D possibly matching TRBD1 (5 bases). From germline, CDR1 is LGHDT and CDR2 YNNKEL (reference sequence). This CDR3 is built from 14 residues. The V end was cut by 4 bases, the J end by 2 bases, with 12 bases between. As DNA, the CDR3 is TGTGCCAGCAGCCCCAATACAGGTCCCTACGAGCAGTACTTC. Translated, it gives CASSPNTGPYEQYF.

The CDR3 nucleotides are TGTGCCAGCATGAATTGGGGAATCTCTGGAAACACCATATATTTT. This encodes CASMNWGISGNTIYF. This sequence joins TRBV5-8 and TRBJ1-3, with unresolved D. V was trimmed by 6 bases and J by 0 bases, leaving 13 bases between them. The CDR3 covers 15 residues. Germline loops: CDR1 SGHTS, CDR2 YDEGEE.

The V gene is TRBV9, the J gene TRBJ2-3; 11 nucleotides agree with TRBD2. This CDR3 contains 15 residues. Germline CDR1 and CDR2: SGDLS and YYNGEE. The J segment lost 5 bases and the V segment lost 0 bases, leaving 2 bases of the junction unmatched. The CDR3 reads CASSVELAGVDTQYF. The CDR3 DNA reads as TGTGCCAGCAGCGTAGAACTAGCGGGAGTAGATACGCAGTATTTT.

The chain uses TRBV19 and TRBJ2-5, with 8 bases lining up with TRBD1. The CDR3 runs to 15 residues. The V segment lost 3 bases and the J segment 5 bases; nucleotides outside the gene matches: 8. The germline V gene has CDR1 LNHDA and CDR2 SQIVND (reference sequence). The CDR3 sequence is CASSMARTGMETQYF. As DNA, the CDR3 is TGTGCCAGTAGTATGGCCCGGACAGGGATGGAGACCCAGTACTTC.

The chain carries TRBV5-1 and TRBJ2-2, with D unclear. Germline V gene lookup returns CDR1 SGHRS and CDR2 YFSETQ. Deletions cut 2 bases from V and 7 bases from J, with 12 bases between. This CDR3 spans 14 amino acids. The CDR3 DNA is TGCGCCAGCAGCTTAGTGGGCGCGGACGGGGAGCTGTTTTTT. Its translation is CASSLVGADGELFF.

This clone showed up just a few times. The chain combines TRBV25-1 with TRBJ2-1, with a weak D call TRBD2 (6 bases). This CDR3 spans 15 amino acids. Per the germline V gene, CDR1 is MGHDK and CDR2 is SYGVNS. V was cut by 6 bases and J by 9 bases, with 21 bases left in between. The CDR3 sequence is CASSHLRAGLGEQFF. The CDR3 DNA is TGTGCCAGCAGCCATCTCAGGGCGGGGTTAGGTGAGCAGTTCTTC.

The CDR3 sequence is CASSQIENTIYF. The CDR3 region has the DNA TGTGCCAGCAGCCAAATCGAAAACACCATATATTTT. V gene TRBV3-1 (or the pseudogene TRBV3-2) combines with J gene TRBJ1-3; D ambiguous. The CDR3 has 12 amino acids. Germline-derived CDR1 and CDR2 are LGHDT and YNNKEL (reference sequence). V dropped 2 bases and J dropped 6 bases, with 5 bases sitting between them.

Comment on this clone: A junction boundary mismatches the germline segment, possibly from a read error. The rearrangement uses TRBV6-5 and TRBJ1-4, with 8 bases aligning to TRBD1. This CDR3 is built from 12 residues. The germline CDR1 and CDR2 sequences are MNHEY and SVGAGI. As DNA, the CDR3 is TGTGCCAGCAGCGTGACAGGGGCTGGGGCGATTTTT. It is translated as CASSVTGAGAIF.

This clone came up once. The chain links TRBV27 to TRBJ2-3; D is uncertain. Germline lookup yields CDR1 MNHEY and CDR2 SMNVEV (reference sequence). V was shortened by 3 bases and J by 6 bases, with 10 bases between the two germline ends. The CDR3 consists of 13 residues. The DNA for the CDR3 is TGTGCCAGCAGTTTGTTCCGGTGGGATACGCAGTATTTT. This codes for CASSLFRWDTQYF.

This chain uses TRBV5-1 with TRBJ2-7; either TRBD1 or TRBD2 may fit D (5 bases each). Trimming removed 0 bases from V and 1 base from J, with 11 bases in between. The CDR3 has 15 amino acids. Germline CDR1 SGHRS, CDR2 YFSETQ. DNA for the CDR3: TGCGCCAGCAGCTTGGGGGGACCTAGTTCCTACGAGCAGTACTTC. Amino acids: CASSLGGPSSYEQYF.

This clone was recorded once. CDR3 residues: CATSGEGTDTQYF. CDR3 nucleotides: TGTGCCACCTCAGGGGAAGGCACAGATACGCAGTATTTT. J is TRBJ2-3 and V is TRBV28, with D possibly matching TRBD1 (6 bases). Germline V gene lookup returns CDR1 MDHEN and CDR2 SYDVKM. The CDR3 runs to 13 residues. V was clipped by 10 bases and J by 1 base, with 12 bases between them.